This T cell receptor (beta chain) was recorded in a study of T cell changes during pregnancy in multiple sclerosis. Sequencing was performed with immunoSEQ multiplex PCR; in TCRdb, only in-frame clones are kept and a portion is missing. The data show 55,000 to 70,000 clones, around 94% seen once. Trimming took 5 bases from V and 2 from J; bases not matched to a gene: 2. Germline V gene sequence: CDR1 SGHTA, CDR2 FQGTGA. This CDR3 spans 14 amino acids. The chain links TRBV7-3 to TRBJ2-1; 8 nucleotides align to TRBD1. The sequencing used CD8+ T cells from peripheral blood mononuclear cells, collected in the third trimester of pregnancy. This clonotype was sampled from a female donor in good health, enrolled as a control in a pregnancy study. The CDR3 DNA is TGTGCCAGCAGCCCGGACAGGGCCTACAATGAGCAGTTCTTC. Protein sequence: CASSPDRAYNEQFF.